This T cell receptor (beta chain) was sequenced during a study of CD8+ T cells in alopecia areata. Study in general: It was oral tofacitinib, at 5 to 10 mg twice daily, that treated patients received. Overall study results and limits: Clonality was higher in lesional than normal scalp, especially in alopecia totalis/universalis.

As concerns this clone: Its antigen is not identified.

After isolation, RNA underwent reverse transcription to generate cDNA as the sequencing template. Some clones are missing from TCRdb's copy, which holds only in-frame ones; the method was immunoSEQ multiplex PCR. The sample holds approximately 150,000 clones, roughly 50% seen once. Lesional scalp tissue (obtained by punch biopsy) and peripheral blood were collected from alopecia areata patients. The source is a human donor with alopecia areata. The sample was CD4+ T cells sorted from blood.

In DNA form, the CDR3 reads TGTGCCAGCAGCTTAAACGGGCTAAACATTCAGTACTTC. Protein: CASSLNGLNIQYF. V is TRBV7-9 and J is TRBJ2-4, with D hard to call. The CDR3 consists of 13 residues. V was shortened by 2 bases and J by 6 bases, with 8 bases between the two germline ends. The germline gives CDR1 SEHNR, CDR2 FQNEAQ (reference sequence).